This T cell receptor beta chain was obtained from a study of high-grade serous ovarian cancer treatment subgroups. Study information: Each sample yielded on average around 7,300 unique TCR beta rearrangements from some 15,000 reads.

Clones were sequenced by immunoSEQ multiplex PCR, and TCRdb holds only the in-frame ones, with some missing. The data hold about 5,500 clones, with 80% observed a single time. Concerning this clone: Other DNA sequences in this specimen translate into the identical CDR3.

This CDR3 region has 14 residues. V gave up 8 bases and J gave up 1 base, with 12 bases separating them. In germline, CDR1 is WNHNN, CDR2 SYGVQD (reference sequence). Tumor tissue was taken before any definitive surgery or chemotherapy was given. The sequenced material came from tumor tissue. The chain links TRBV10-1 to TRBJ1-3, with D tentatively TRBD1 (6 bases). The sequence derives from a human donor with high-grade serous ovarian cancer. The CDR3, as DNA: TGCGCCAGCCGCGGACAGAATTCTGGAAACACCATATATTTT. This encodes CASRGQNSGNTIYF.